The entry below gives a single TCR beta chain sequence along with its context. These data originate in a study of blood T cell repertoires in COVID-19. Using immunoSEQ multiplex PCR, the repertoire was profiled, and TCRdb retains in-frame clones only, with some absent. The sample includes about 180,000 clones, about 85% of them seen just once. Cohort placement rested on clinical history that participants reported themselves. The sequence was obtained from a man aged 35-49 years who had recovered from COVID-19. Sequenced material: PBMCs or T cells enriched from blood (not recorded which).

The CDR3 DNA is TGTGCCAGCTCGCCGGACAGGGTTGGAACCGGGGAGCTGTTTTTT. Translated, it gives CASSPDRVGTGELFF. This sequence joins TRBV18 and TRBJ2-2; 8 nucleotides line up with TRBD1. The CDR3 has 15 amino acids. The germline gives CDR1 KGHSH, CDR2 LQKENI. With V trimmed by 6 bases and J by 5 bases, 8 bases remained unmatched. The full variable domain, rest sourced from reference TRBV18 and TRBJ2-2, is NAGVMQNPRHLVRRRGQEARLRCSPMKGHSHVYWYRQLPEEGLKFMVYLQKENIIDESGMPKERFSAEFPKEGPSILRIQQVVRGDSAAYFCASSPDRVGTGELFFGEGSRLTVL.